These T cell receptor beta chains were read from a single sample in a study of T cell clonotyping in hematopoietic cell transplantation. Libraries were prepared by immunoSEQ multiplex PCR; TCRdb keeps only in-frame clonotypes and omits some of them. The repertoire holds about 36,000 clones, with 90% to 95% as singletons. The sample consisted of peripheral blood mononuclear cells, taken before stem cell transplant. Receptors originate from a man aged 40-49 years with chronic myeloid leukemia. Some clones in this sample may be carry-over from other donors' samples. CDR3s include the opening cysteine and the closing phenylalanine or tryptophan. The D gene is left open where the match is weak. Only part of the rows carry a size: once, few, many, or a class if the clone is expanded.

. TRBJ2-2 TRBD2 TRBV7-3 TGTGCCAGCAGCTTACTCGGACTAGCGGGCACCGGGGAGCTGTTTTTT CASSLLGLAGTGELFF
once TRBJ1-3 . TRBV19 TGTGCCAGTGAGGGGATCTCTGGAAACACCATATATTTT CASEGISGNTIYF
. TRBJ2-2 TRBD1 TRBV30 TGTGCCTGGAGATCCGGGACAGGGGGCACCGGGGAGCTGTTTTTT CAWRSGTGGTGELFF
. TRBJ2-5 TRBD1 TRBV30 TGTGCCTGGAGCACGTATTTTATGCCCGACAGGGGGGATCAAGAGACCCAGTACTTC CAWSTYFMPDRGDQETQYF
. TRBJ2-6 . TRBV19 TGTGCCAGTAGTCCCGAAGGAAACAACTTGGGGGGGGCCAACGTCCTGACTTTC CASSPEGNNLGGANVLTF
. TRBJ2-5 TRBD2 TRBV29-1 TGCAGCGTCCCCTTGGCGGGGGACGAGACCCAGTACTTC CSVPLAGDETQYF
. TRBJ2-5 . TRBV20-1 TGCAGTGCCTCACAAGAGACCCAGTACTTC CSASQETQYF
. TRBJ2-1 TRBD2 TRBV4-3 TGCGCCAGCAGCCAAGATTGGTCAAGAGGCCTAGCGGGGATGAAGGATGAGCAGTTCTTC CASSQDWSRGLAGMKDEQFF
. TRBJ2-7 . TRBV28 TGTGCCAGCAGTCCACGGACAGTTCAGCCCTACGAGCAGTACTTC CASSPRTVQPYEQYF
once TRBJ1-1 . TRBV7-2 TGTGCCAGCAGCCGACAGAACACTGAAGCTTTCTTT CASSRQNTEAFF
. TRBJ2-1 TRBD1 TRBV4-1 TGCGCCAGCAGCCCCCGACAGGGAACTTGGGCTGATGAGCAGTTCTTC CASSPRQGTWADEQFF
once TRBJ2-1 . TRBV28 TGTGCCAGCAGTTTAGAGGGGCACAATGAGCAGTTCTTC CASSLEGHNEQFF
. TRBJ1-6 . TRBV7-2 TGTGCCAGCAGCTTGGAAAATTCTTTCAAACCCCTCCACTTT CASSLENSFKPLHF
. TRBJ1-1 . TRBV30 TGTGCCTGGAGTGTACTATCAGGAGGTGACACTGAAGCTTTCTTT CAWSVLSGGDTEAFF
. TRBJ2-5 . TRBV28 TGTGCCAGCAGTTTAGGGAGTCGAGAGACCCAGTACTTC CASSLGSRETQYF
. TRBJ1-2 . TRBV6-6 TGTGCCAGCACCTCCCCGACAGGCAGATACTATGGCTACACCTTC CASTSPTGRYYGYTF